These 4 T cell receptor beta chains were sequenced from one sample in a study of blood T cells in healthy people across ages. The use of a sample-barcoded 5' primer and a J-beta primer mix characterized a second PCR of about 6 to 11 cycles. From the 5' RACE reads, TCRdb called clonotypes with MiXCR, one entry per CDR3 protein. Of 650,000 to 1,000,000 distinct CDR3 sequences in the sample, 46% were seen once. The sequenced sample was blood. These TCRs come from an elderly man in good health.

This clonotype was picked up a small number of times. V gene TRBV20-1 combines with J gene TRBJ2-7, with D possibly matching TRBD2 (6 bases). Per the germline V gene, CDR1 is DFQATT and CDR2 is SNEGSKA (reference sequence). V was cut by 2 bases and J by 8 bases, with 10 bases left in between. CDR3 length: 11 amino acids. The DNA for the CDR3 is TGCAGTGCTAGATCTGGACTACAGCAGTACTTC. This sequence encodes CSARSGLQQYF.

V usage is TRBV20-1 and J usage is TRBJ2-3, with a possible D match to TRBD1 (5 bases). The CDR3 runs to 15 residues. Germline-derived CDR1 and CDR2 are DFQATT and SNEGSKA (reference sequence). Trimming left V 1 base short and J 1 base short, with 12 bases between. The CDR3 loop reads CSARGGRAGTDTQYF. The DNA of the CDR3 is TGCAGTGCTAGAGGGGGCAGGGCGGGCACAGATACGCAGTATTTT.

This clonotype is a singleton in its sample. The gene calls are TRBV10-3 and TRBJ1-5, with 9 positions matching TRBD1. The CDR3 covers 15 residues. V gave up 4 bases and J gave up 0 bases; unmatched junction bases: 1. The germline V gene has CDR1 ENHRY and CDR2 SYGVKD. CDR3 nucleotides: TGTGCCATCAGTGCGGACAGGGGTAGCAATCAGCCCCAGCATTTT. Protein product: CAISADRGSNQPQHF.

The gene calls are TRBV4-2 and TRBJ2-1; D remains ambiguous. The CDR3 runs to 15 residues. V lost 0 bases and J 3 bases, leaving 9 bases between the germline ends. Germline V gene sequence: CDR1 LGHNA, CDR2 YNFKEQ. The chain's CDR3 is CASSQEGNLYNEQFF. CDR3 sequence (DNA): TGTGCCAGCAGCCAAGAGGGGAACCTCTACAATGAGCAGTTCTTC.